Below, 15 T cell receptor beta chains from the same sample are listed, as sequenced in a study of molecular identifiers for immune sequencing clone quantification (dated by TCRdb to between 2018 and 2020). The library was obtained by PCR. For sequencing, a NextSeq 500 was employed. TCRdb cleaned the public reads at Q25 with fastp, built clones with MiXCR and kept in-frame beta chains. Rows with a matching CDR3 protein are joined into one entry that keeps the most common DNA and genes. The sample table shows hundreds of thousands of distinct CDR3 sequences, and about 25% are seen once. The ten largest account for about 0.78% of the sample. Sequenced material: naive CD8+ T cells from blood, with Jurkat cell RNA spiked in. Read against the paper, the sample's cell subset or site label means: FACS-sorted CD8+CD4-CCR7+CD45RA+ naive T cells. Every receptor here comes from a human donor in good health. Some libraries in this study had Jurkat cell RNA spiked in.

A note on this clonotype: Given a much more abundant clone one base away, this may be a read error. This chain joins TRBV4-1 and TRBJ2-7; the D call may be TRBD1 or TRBD2 (5 bases each). The CDR3 has 13 amino acids. Germline V CDR1 and CDR2: MGHRA, YSYEKL. The DNA for the CDR3 is TGCGCCAGCGGCCACCTCATATCGGGGCAGCAGTACTTC. This translates into CASGHLISGQQYF.

This clonotype was seen many times. CDR3 amino acids: CASPEDGYEQYF. DNA of the CDR3: TGTGCCAGCCCCGAAGACGGCTACGAGCAGTACTTC. The chain links TRBV13 to TRBJ2-7, with D unresolved. Germline loops: CDR1 PRHDT, CDR2 FYEKMQ (reference sequence). The CDR3 has 12 residues. The V and J ends lost 8 bases and 3 bases respectively, with 11 bases between them.

Details on this clonotype: At one of its ends the junction is not consistent with the germline gene, which may arise from a read error. The J gene is TRBJ1-1, the V gene TRBV27; the D is unclear. Germline-derived CDR1 and CDR2 are MNHEY and SMNVEV (reference sequence). The CDR3 extends over 15 amino acids. CDR3 sequence reads: CASSLTAGSNTAAFF. The CDR3 DNA reads as TGTGCCAGCAGTTTAACTGCAGGTTCGAACACTGCAGCTTTCTTT.

On this clonotype itself: This may be a read error: a much more frequent sequence differs by one nucleotide. This CDR3 fails to terminate in the conserved phenylalanine or tryptophan, so it likely reflects a read error. J is TRBJ2-3 and V is TRBV20-1; TRBD2 aligns across 9 bases. V trimming: 3 bases; J trimming: 2 bases; junction bases outside the gene matches: 6. CDR1 and CDR2 from the germline V gene are DFQATT and SNEGSKA (reference sequence). The CDR3 has 15 amino acids. The CDR3 bases are TGCAGTGCTAGCGCGACTAGCGGATCCACAGATACGCAGTATTCT. It is translated as CSASATSGSTDTQYS.

The V call is TRBV3-1, the J call TRBJ2-5, with 8 bases aligning to TRBD1. The CDR3 extends over 14 amino acids. The germline CDR1 and CDR2 sequences are LGHDT and YNNKEL (reference sequence). V lost 3 bases and J lost 5; bases outside the gene matches: 5. CDR3: CASSHDRGHETQYF. DNA of the CDR3: TGTGCCAGCAGCCACGACAGGGGCCACGAGACCCAGTACTTC.

This clonotype was counted many times. The chain has TRBV7-8 and TRBJ1-6; weak D call: TRBD1 (6 bases). CDR1 SGHVS and CDR2 FQNEAQ come from the germline V gene. V was cut by 2 bases and J by 8 bases, with 25 bases left in between. The CDR3 extends over 19 amino acids. The CDR3 reads CASSLPGQGPPIDDSPLHF. The CDR3 DNA is TGTGCCAGCAGCTTACCGGGACAAGGGCCACCGATCGACGATTCACCCCTCCACTTT.

Concerning this clonotype itself: A single base separates this from a much larger clone, so it may be a read error. The chain has TRBV20-1 and TRBJ2-7; weak D call: TRBD1 (5 bases). Germline V gene data show CDR1 as DFQATT and CDR2 as SNEGSKA (reference sequence). Trimming stripped 4 bases from V and 4 bases from J, with 14 bases between. This CDR3 has 13 amino acids. The CDR3 sequence is CSAKGSQIYEQYF. In DNA, the CDR3 is TGCAGTGCTAAGGGGTCTCAGATTTACGAGCAGTACTTC.

This clonotype was recorded at least ten times. This chain links TRBV6-1 with TRBJ1-1, with D perhaps matching TRBD1 (5 bases). From germline, CDR1 is MNHNS and CDR2 SASEGT. The length of the CDR3 is 13 residues. Trimming took off 1 base at V and 7 bases at J, with 10 bases between the two ends. The CDR3 loop is CASSEEGEFEAFF. The CDR3 DNA follows: TGTGCCAGCAGTGAAGAAGGGGAATTTGAAGCTTTCTTT.

Turning to this clonotype: This may be a read error, as it is one base from a much larger clone. The V and J genes are TRBV27 and TRBJ2-5; no clear D. Germline CDR1 and CDR2: MNHEY and SMNVEV (reference sequence). The CDR3 has 14 amino acids. CDR3 coding DNA: TGTGCCAGCAGTTTACTCGGCAAACAAGAGGCCCAGTACTTC. Amino acid sequence: CASSLLGKQEAQYF.

The chain recombines TRBV6-1 with TRBJ1-3, with no clear D. The V and J ends lost 3 bases and 0 bases respectively, with 6 bases between them. This CDR3 is 14 amino acids long. CDR1 and CDR2 from the germline V gene are MNHNS and SASEGT. CDR3 nucleotides: TGTGCCAGCAGTGAGTACAACTCTGGAAACACCATATATTTT. Protein product: CASSEYNSGNTIYF.

This clonotype was detected only a few times. The chain combines TRBV4-3 with TRBJ2-5, with D possibly TRBD2 on 5 matching bases. Germline V gene data show CDR1 as LGHNA and CDR2 as YSLEER. The CDR3 runs to 14 residues. V gave up 0 bases and J gave up 6 bases, with 11 bases separating them. The CDR3 loop reads CASSQDLGSKTQYF. The DNA for the CDR3 is TGCGCCAGCAGCCAAGATTTGGGGAGTAAGACCCAGTACTTC.

This clonotype was detected a few times. The gene calls are TRBV21-1 and TRBJ1-5; whether TRBD1, the table's D call, matches the DNA was not checked. TRBV21-1 is a pseudogene. The CDR3 runs 17 residues. This CDR3 reads CASSPRTRGGAGQPQHF. The CDR3 nucleotides read TGTGCCAGCAGCCCCAGGACGAGAGGGGGCGCGGGTCAGCCCCAGCATTTT.

This clonotype was recorded at least ten times. The chain combines TRBV6-7 with TRBJ2-2; 9 bases agree with TRBD2. TRBV6-7 is recorded as an ORF, its role being uncertain. The V and J ends lost 4 bases and 4 bases, in that order; junction bases with no gene match: 4. The CDR3 has 15 residues. CDR3 DNA sequence: TGTGCCAGCAGTTTGGGTAGCGGGAGCACCGGGGAGCTGTTTTTT. It translates to CASSLGSGSTGELFF.

Of note for this clonotype: A much larger clone is a single base away; this may be a read error. The CDR3 DNA is TGTGCCATCAGTGAGTCGGTGTGGGGCCAAGCGACCCAGTACTTC. It yields the protein CAISESVWGQATQYF. The chain carries TRBV10-3 and TRBJ2-5, with D perhaps matching TRBD1 (5 bases). The CDR3 sequence is 15 residues long. Germline lookup yields CDR1 ENHRY and CDR2 SYGVKD.

Ten or more counts support this clonotype. The J gene is TRBJ2-1, the V gene TRBV29-1; 13 bases match TRBD2. Trimming took 6 bases from V and 8 from J; bases not matched to a gene: 10. The V gene's germline CDR1 is SQVTM and CDR2 ANQGSEA. The CDR3 has 15 amino acids. CDR3 in amino acids: CSVQRTSGSRDEQFF. For the CDR3, the DNA is TGCAGCGTCCAACGGACTAGCGGGAGTAGGGATGAGCAGTTCTTC.